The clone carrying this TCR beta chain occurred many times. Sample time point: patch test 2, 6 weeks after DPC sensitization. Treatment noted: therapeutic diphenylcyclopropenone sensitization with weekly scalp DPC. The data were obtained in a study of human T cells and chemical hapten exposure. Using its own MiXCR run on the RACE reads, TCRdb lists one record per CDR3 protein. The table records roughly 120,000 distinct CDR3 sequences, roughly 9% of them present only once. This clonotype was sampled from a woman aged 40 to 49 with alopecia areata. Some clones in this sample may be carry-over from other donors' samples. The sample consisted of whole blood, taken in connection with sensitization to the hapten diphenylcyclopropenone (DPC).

The CDR3 loop is CASSPWGANYGYTF. DNA of the CDR3: TGTGCCAGCTCACCCTGGGGAGCTAACTATGGCTACACCTTC. This chain connects TRBV18 to TRBJ1-2; D call uncertain. Trimming stripped 3 bases from V and 0 bases from J, with 8 bases between. The CDR3 sequence is 14 residues long. Germline-derived CDR1 and CDR2 are KGHSH and LQKENI.